Only one count was recorded for the clone carrying this T cell receptor (beta chain). These data originate in a study of cytomegalovirus exposure and HLA in healthy donors. The PCR employed 60 Vbeta primers together with 13 Jbeta primers. TCRdb keeps only in-frame clones here, not all; method: immunoSEQ multiplex PCR. The sample lists about 190,000 clones; about 80% were seen once. The sample consisted of PBMCs. The source is a woman under 30 in good health and CMV-seropositive.

The CDR3, as DNA: TGTGCCAGCAGTGAAGGCCCCGCCGGTCGGTACGTC. Residues: CASSEGPAGRYV. V usage is TRBV2 and J usage is TRBJ2-7, with D unclear. The CDR3 has 12 amino acids. With 1 base removed from V and 12 bases from J, the gap between germline ends came to 13 bases. Germline CDR1 SNHLY, CDR2 FYNNEI.